The 13 T cell receptor beta chains given below trace back to one sample, sequenced in a study of T cells after yellow fever vaccination. TCRdb ran MiXCR on the 5' RACE reads and lists one entry per CDR3 protein. The profile shows about 630,000 distinct CDR3 sequences, 9% to 15% of them singletons. Sequencing was performed on PBMCs, taken on the day of the yellow fever booster vaccination. Receptor source: a man younger than 45 who received the YFV17D yellow fever vaccine.

This clonotype turned up a few times. V gene TRBV29-1 combines with J gene TRBJ1-1; D unresolved. V was trimmed by 6 bases and J by 0 bases, leaving 11 bases between them. The CDR3 sequence is 13 residues long. The germline V gene encodes CDR1 SQVTM and CDR2 ANQGSEA. The CDR3 spells CSVVGHMNTEAFF. The CDR3 coding sequence is TGCAGCGTCGTCGGTCACATGAACACTGAAGCTTTCTTT. Filled out from reference TRBV29-1 and TRBJ1-1, the complete variable domain reads SAVISQKPSRDICQRGTSLTIQCQVDSQVTMMFWYRQQPGQSLTLIATANQGSEATYESGFVIDKFPISRPNLTFSTLTVSNMSPEDSSIYLCSVVGHMNTEAFFGQGTRLTVV.

The chain employs TRBV3-1 and TRBJ2-1; D may be TRBD1 or TRBD2 (5 bases each). This CDR3 is built from 18 residues. Germline V CDR1 and CDR2: LGHDT, YNNKEL (reference sequence). Deletions cut 1 base from V and 5 bases from J, with 21 bases between. The CDR3, as DNA: TGTGCCAGCAGCCAAGGGGCGACCGGGGCCTTCAAGCACAATGAGCAGTTCTTC. It translates to CASSQGATGAFKHNEQFF.

This chain links TRBV6-2 or TRBV6-3 with TRBJ1-5; 12 bases line up with TRBD1. The V gene's germline CDR1 is MNHEY and CDR2 SVGEGT. The CDR3 is 17 amino acids. The J segment lost 3 bases and the V segment lost 0 bases, leaving 3 bases of the junction unmatched. CDR3 in amino acids: CASSYSGQGAPNQPQHF. The CDR3 bases are TGTGCCAGCAGTTACTCGGGACAGGGGGCGCCCAATCAGCCCCAGCATTTT.

The chain carries TRBV5-5 and TRBJ1-6; no clear D gene. Trimming shortened V by 1 base and J by 0 bases, and 14 bases separated the two germline ends. This CDR3 spans 18 amino acids. The V gene's germline CDR1 is SGHKS and CDR2 YYEKEE (reference sequence). CDR3 sequence: CASSLKGLVSSYNSPLHF. The CDR3 DNA reads TGTGCCAGCAGCTTGAAAGGGTTGGTGAGCTCCTATAATTCACCCCTCCACTTT.

In this sample, this clonotype turned up a few times. The chain has TRBV10-3 and TRBJ2-1; TRBD2 matches 11 bases. The germline CDR1 and CDR2 sequences are ENHRY and SYGVKD. V shed 0 bases, J shed 9 bases, and the junction held 7 bases outside the gene matches. The CDR3 is 16 residues long. The CDR3 sequence is CAISESDSGRAGEQFF. DNA of the CDR3: TGTGCCATCAGTGAGTCGGATAGCGGGAGGGCCGGTGAGCAGTTCTTC.

This clonotype was picked up a small number of times. The chain uses TRBV30 and TRBJ2-7, with 11 bases that match TRBD2. Trimming removed 1 base from V and 4 bases from J; junction bases left unmatched: 9. The CDR3 spans 16 residues. Germline V gives CDR1 GTSNPN, CDR2 SVGIG (reference sequence). CDR3 in DNA: TGTGCCTGGAGTGGACTAGCGGGGCGGAGGGTTTACGAGCAGTACTTC. Translation: CAWSGLAGRRVYEQYF.

J is TRBJ2-3 and V is TRBV24-1, with unresolved D. Looked up from germline, CDR1 is KGHDR and CDR2 is SFDVKD. The CDR3 spans 15 residues. V dropped 2 bases and J dropped 0 bases, with 8 bases sitting between them. The CDR3 bases are TGTGCCACCAGTGATTCGGTTAATAGCACAGATACGCAGTATTTT. Its translation is CATSDSVNSTDTQYF.

This clonotype was recorded a few times. V and J are TRBV11-3 and TRBJ2-1, with 8 bases lining up with TRBD2. The CDR3 covers 16 residues. Germline CDR1 and CDR2: SGHNT and YENEEA. Trimming cost V 4 bases and J 6 bases; bases outside gene matches: 11. Here the CDR3 DNA reads TGTGCCAGCAGCTCCCGCGGTAGCGGGACGGTCAATGAGCAGTTCTTC. Its protein product is CASSSRGSGTVNEQFF.

This rearrangement joins TRBV6-5 to TRBJ2-2; no clear D. The germline gives CDR1 MNHEY, CDR2 SVGAGI. The CDR3 runs 16 residues. Trimming removed 0 bases at V and 7 bases at J, with 15 bases between. CDR3 in DNA: TGTGCCAGCAGTTACTCGGAAAACCGAGCCTTCGGGGAGCTGTTTTTT. Protein sequence: CASSYSENRAFGELFF.

The sample holds a few counts of this clonotype. This sequence joins TRBV5-6 and TRBJ1-2; possible D gene TRBD1, 5 bases. The ends were cut back, 4 bases at V and 4 bases at J, with 14 bases in the middle. Per germline, CDR1 SGHDT and CDR2 YYEEEE. This CDR3 spans 14 amino acids. The CDR3 loop is CASSRDGAVYGYTF. The CDR3 region has the DNA TGTGCCAGCAGCCGAGACGGGGCAGTCTATGGCTACACCTTC.

This clonotype was seen repeatedly, ten times or more. The genes are TRBV5-1 and TRBJ2-2; tentatively, D is TRBD1 or TRBD2 (5 bases each). Germline V gives CDR1 SGHRS, CDR2 YFSETQ. With 2 bases removed from V and 3 bases from J, the gap between germline ends came to 11 bases. CDR3 length: 15 amino acids. CDR3 in DNA: TGCGCCAGCAGCTTCCTTGGGGGAGACACCGGGGAGCTGTTTTTT. Translating gives CASSFLGGDTGELFF.

The chain carries TRBV12-3 or TRBV12-4 and TRBJ2-1; 7 bases match TRBD1. J was trimmed by 4 bases and V by 10 bases; bases with no gene match: 22. This CDR3 spans 18 amino acids. The DNA for the CDR3 is TGTGCCATCTGTCCGCGAATGAACAGGGGTTCCTTTTACAATGAGCAGTTCTTC. Amino acid sequence: CAICPRMNRGSFYNEQFF.

In this sample, this clonotype turned up a few times. The rearrangement joins TRBV7-2 to TRBJ2-5; D is possibly TRBD1 (6 bases). Trimming removed 6 bases at V and 2 bases at J, with 13 bases between. This CDR3 is 14 amino acids long. Germline CDR1 SGHTA, CDR2 FQGNSA. The CDR3 here is CASRQVRGQETQYF. In DNA form, the CDR3 reads TGTGCCAGCAGACAAGTCAGGGGACAAGAGACCCAGTACTTC.